Listed below are T cell receptor beta chains from one sample, sequenced in a study of blood T cell repertoires in COVID-19. Sequencing was performed with immunoSEQ multiplex PCR; in TCRdb, only in-frame clones are kept and a portion is missing. The table includes 150,000 to 250,000 clones, around 79% detected once. The sequenced sample consisted of peripheral blood. These TCRs come from a woman aged 40-49 years with COVID-19, enrolled during active disease. Each CDR3 is given with its conserved first and last residue. Fields, in order: J gene, clone size, D gene, V gene, CDR3 protein, CDR3 DNA. D genes are given only for firm matches. A row's size may be missing; if present it is once, few, many or a size class.

TRBJ1-1,-,-,TRBV10-3,CAIRGTGMNTEAFF,TGTGCCATCAGGGGAACAGGGATGAACACTGAAGCTTTCTTT
TRBJ1-1,few,-,TRBV19,CASSMGHWNTEAFF,TGTGCCAGTAGTATGGGACACTGGAACACTGAAGCTTTCTTT
TRBJ2-5,-,-,TRBV6-5,CASPTTSTGQETQYF,TGTGCCAGCCCAACAACCTCGACAGGTCAAGAGACCCAGTACTTC
TRBJ2-2,-,-,TRBV9,CASSVGQVTGELFF,TGTGCCAGCAGCGTAGGCCAGGTCACCGGGGAGCTGTTTTTT
TRBJ2-1,-,TRBD1,TRBV5-1,CASSLVAGGNNEQFF,TGCGCCAGCAGCTTGGTAGCAGGGGGCAACAATGAGCAGTTCTTC
TRBJ1-2,-,-,TRBV6-5,CASSSGNFYGYTF,TGTGCCAGCAGTTCCGGGAATTTTTATGGCTACACCTTC
TRBJ2-1,-,TRBD2,TRBV2,CASRIAGVEQFF,TGTGCCAGCAGAATAGCGGGAGTCGAGCAGTTCTTC
TRBJ1-2,-,-,TRBV19,CASTPRAGYYGYTF,TGTGCCAGTACACCGAGGGCGGGCTACTATGGCTACACCTTC
TRBJ1-5,-,TRBD1,TRBV6-1,CASSEPGQLMYSNQPQHF,TGTGCCAGCAGTGAACCGGGACAGCTCATGTATAGCAATCAGCCCCAGCATTTT
TRBJ2-1,once,-,TRBV7-2,CASSSAGLSYNEQFF,TGTGCCAGCAGCTCGGCGGGACTTAGCTACAATGAGCAGTTCTTC
TRBJ2-1,few,TRBD2,TRBV4-2,CASSQDLAGSYNEQFF,TGTGCCAGCAGCCAAGATCTAGCGGGGTCATACAATGAGCAGTTCTTC
TRBJ1-3,-,-,TRBV5-6,CASSLWGRERINTIYF,TGTGCCAGCAGTTTGTGGGGCCGTGAACGGATAAACACCATATATTTT
TRBJ2-7,-,-,TRBV18,CASSPPYPYEQYF,TGTGCCAGCTCACCACCGTATCCCTACGAGCAGTACTTC
TRBJ1-1,-,TRBD1,TRBV7-2,CASSLTPDRMNTEAFF,TGTGCCAGCAGCTTAACCCCGGACAGGATGAACACTGAAGCTTTCTTT
TRBJ2-4,-,-,TRBV6-5,CASSSITRRGMGF,TGTGCCAGCAGTAGTATCACCCGTAGGGGGATGGGCTTC
TRBJ1-5,-,-,TRBV10-3,CAISDPSQPQHF,TGTGCCATCAGCGACCCTAGTCAGCCCCAGCATTTT
TRBJ2-4,-,-,TRBV7-9,CASSSFGGAKNIQYF,TGTGCCAGCAGCTCTTTCGGGGGAGCCAAAAACATTCAGTACTTC
TRBJ1-5,-,TRBD1,TRBV19,CASTRDRAYSNQPQHF,TGTGCCAGTACCAGAGACAGGGCTTATAGCAATCAGCCCCAGCATTTT
TRBJ1-2,-,TRBD1,TRBV6-6,CASRTLDRMNGYTF,TGTGCCAGCAGAACTTTGGACAGGATGAATGGCTACACCTTC
TRBJ1-5,few,-,TRBV27,CASSRIPNWGVSNQPQHF,TGTGCCAGCAGTCGAATCCCCAATTGGGGGGTAAGCAATCAGCCCCAGCATTTT
TRBJ2-7,-,TRBD1,TRBV5-6,CASSGGQISYYEQYF,TGTGCCAGCAGCGGGGGACAGATCTCATACTACGAGCAGTACTTC
TRBJ1-5,once,TRBD1,TRBV3-1/TRBV3-2,CASSETGGNQPQHF,TGTGCCAGCAGCGAGACAGGGGGCAATCAGCCCCAGCATTTT
TRBJ2-3,-,TRBD2,TRBV25-1,CASSPPAGGHTDTQYF,TGTGCCAGCAGTCCTCCCGCGGGGGGGCACACAGATACGCAGTATTTT
TRBJ1-2,once,-,TRBV19,CASSIRTAYGYTF,TGTGCCAGTAGTATCCGGACAGCCTATGGCTACACCTTC
TRBJ1-1,-,-,TRBV3-1/TRBV3-2,CASSRSTGEAFF,TGTGCCAGCAGCCGATCGACAGGTGAAGCTTTCTTT
TRBJ2-1,-,-,TRBV5-1,CASSRTISYNEQFF,TGCGCCAGCAGCCGGACTATCTCCTACAATGAGCAGTTCTTC
TRBJ2-7,-,-,TRBV20-1,CSARDFPSQYF,TGCAGTGCTAGAGATTTCCCGTCGCAGTACTTC
TRBJ2-3,-,-,TRBV7-9,CASSLYGTAFGTDTQYF,TGTGCCAGCAGCCTGTACGGAACTGCCTTCGGGACAGATACGCAGTATTTT
TRBJ2-7,-,-,TRBV12-3/TRBV12-4,CASSLGGLEQYF,TGTGCCAGCAGTTTAGGGGGGCTCGAGCAGTACTTC
TRBJ2-1,-,TRBD2,TRBV15,CATSTWGLAVSYEQFF,TGTGCCACCAGCACCTGGGGACTAGCGGTTTCATATGAGCAGTTCTTC
TRBJ2-1,once,-,TRBV5-1,CASSWAISYNEQFF,TGCGCCAGCAGCTGGGCGATCTCCTACAATGAGCAGTTCTTC
TRBJ1-1,-,-,TRBV10-1,CASSDGGRRDTEAFF,TGCGCCAGCAGTGACGGCGGACGGAGGGACACTGAAGCTTTCTTT
TRBJ1-6,-,-,TRBV4-3,CASSQEPSSPLHF,TGCGCCAGCAGCCAAGAGCCGAGTTCACCCCTCCACTTT
TRBJ2-3,-,TRBD2,TRBV25-1,CASSGGGTDTQYF,TGTGCCAGCAGCGGGGGGGGCACAGATACGCAGTATTTT
TRBJ1-2,-,TRBD1,TRBV10-2,CASRQGANYGYTF,TGCGCCAGCAGACAGGGGGCTAACTATGGCTACACCTTC
TRBJ2-7,-,-,TRBV19,CASSIVQGRGEQYF,TGTGCCAGTAGTATAGTGCAGGGTCGAGGCGAGCAGTACTTC
TRBJ1-5,-,TRBD1,TRBV6-2/TRBV6-3,CASSQLFGQGEGNQPQHF,TGTGCCAGCAGTCAACTATTTGGACAGGGGGAGGGCAATCAGCCCCAGCATTTT
TRBJ2-2,-,TRBD1,TRBV10-3,CAINAGTGHRANTGELFF,TGTGCCATCAACGCCGGGACAGGTCACCGCGCGAACACCGGGGAGCTGTTTTTT
TRBJ2-7,few,TRBD2,TRBV6-6,CASSKLGGRSYEQYF,TGTGCCAGCAGCAAATTGGGGGGGAGGTCCTACGAGCAGTACTTC
TRBJ2-7,-,-,TRBV5-1,CASSPIRGKTYEQYF,TGCGCCAGCAGCCCTATTAGGGGGAAGACCTACGAGCAGTACTTC
TRBJ2-1,-,-,TRBV7-3,CASSLGGGPDEQFF,TGTGCCAGCAGCTTAGGAGGGGGCCCAGATGAGCAGTTCTTC
TRBJ1-2,-,-,TRBV10-3,CAISESENYGYTF,TGTGCCATCAGTGAGTCGGAGAACTATGGCTACACCTTC
TRBJ1-2,-,-,TRBV28,CASARGHGYTF,TGTGCCAGCGCAAGGGGTCATGGCTACACCTTC
TRBJ1-6,-,-,TRBV5-6,CASSDNPGTTYNSPLHF,TGTGCCAGCAGCGATAATCCCGGGACAACCTATAATTCACCCCTCCACTTT
TRBJ2-7,-,TRBD2,TRBV5-4,CASSLSSGRVPYEQYF,TGTGCCAGCAGCTTGAGTAGCGGGCGTGTCCCCTACGAGCAGTACTTC
TRBJ2-3,-,TRBD2,TRBV29-1,CSVSGTSDSSTDTQYF,TGCAGCGTTTCCGGGACTAGTGATTCTAGCACAGATACGCAGTATTTT
TRBJ1-1,-,-,TRBV11-2,CASSLLGGTEAFF,TGTGCCAGCAGCTTATTGGGGGGCACTGAAGCTTTCTTT
TRBJ1-3,few,-,TRBV5-4,CASSSDSTAGNTIYF,TGTGCCAGCAGCTCGGACAGTACTGCTGGAAACACCATATATTTT